The 24 T cell receptor beta chains reported below all come from one sample, sequenced in a study of T cells in Graves' hyperthyroidism and ophthalmopathy. Amplification yielded TCR beta CDR3 regions, with RNA transcripts as the source. TCR CDR3 underwent first-round RT-PCR with the HTBI primer set. TCRdb itself ran the multiplex PCR reads through MiXCR, one entry per CDR3 protein. The repertoire has roughly 700,000 distinct CDR3 sequences, around 40% of them found once; the top ten carry around a third. Material: blood. The receptor source for this set is a woman between 35 and 50 years old with Graves' hyperthyroidism.

This clonotype was observed at least ten times. The genes are TRBV12-3 or TRBV12-4 and TRBJ1-1; no clear D gene. V lost 3 bases to trimming and J lost 1 base, with 9 bases between them. This CDR3 has 14 residues. CDR3 protein: CASSFWTENTEAFF. The CDR3 DNA reads as TGTGCCAGCAGTTTCTGGACGGAGAACACTGAAGCTTTCTTT.

Only a few counts were recorded for this clonotype. This rearrangement joins TRBV11-2 to TRBJ2-7; no definite D call. The CDR3 covers 14 residues. V was cut by 1 base and J by 2 bases, with 9 bases left in between. Germline loops: CDR1 SGHAT, CDR2 FQNNGV. The CDR3 region has the DNA TGTGCCAGCAGCTTAGGCCCAGGTACCTACGAGCAGTACTTC. Translating gives CASSLGPGTYEQYF.

This chain links TRBV7-9 with TRBJ1-2; the match to TRBD1 covers 9 bases. CDR1 and CDR2 (germline): SEHNR, FQNEAQ (reference sequence). This CDR3 region has 18 residues. V gave up 0 bases and J gave up 0 bases; unmatched junction bases: 8. The CDR3 bases are TGTGCCAGCAGCTTAGCGCGGACAGGGGCCCGAGCTAACTATGGCTACACCTTC. Protein: CASSLARTGARANYGYTF.

This clonotype has at least ten counts. The J gene is TRBJ1-4, the V gene TRBV20-1; D not certain. The V gene's germline CDR1 is DFQATT and CDR2 SNEGSKA (reference sequence). The CDR3 spans 11 residues. Trimming left V 7 bases short and J 5 bases short, with 8 bases between. This CDR3 is CSVARNEKLFF. CDR3 DNA sequence: TGCAGTGTGGCAAGGAATGAAAAACTGTTTTTT.

This clonotype was seen a few times. The rearrangement links TRBV4-2 to TRBJ1-6; D perhaps matches TRBD1 (5 bases). This CDR3 region has 14 residues. CDR1 and CDR2 from the germline V gene are LGHNA and YNFKEQ. Between the trimmed V and J ends, which lost 4 bases and 7 bases, there was a span of 11 bases. The CDR3 loop is CASSLYRLNSPLHF. DNA for the CDR3: TGTGCCAGCAGCCTCTACAGGTTAAATTCACCCCTCCACTTT.

This clonotype was seen at least ten times. The chain recombines TRBV2 with TRBJ2-2; 7 bases are shared with TRBD2. This CDR3 spans 16 amino acids. V trimming: 3 bases; J trimming: 5 bases; junction bases outside the gene matches: 9. Germline lookup yields CDR1 SNHLY and CDR2 FYNNEI. The CDR3 loop reads CASSEWRERDTGELFF. The CDR3, as DNA: TGTGCCAGCAGTGAGTGGCGGGAGCGAGATACCGGGGAGCTGTTTTTT.

Ten or more counts support this clonotype. The chain recombines TRBV19 with TRBJ2-5; 8 positions match TRBD1. CDR1 is LNHDA and CDR2 is SQIVND in the germline V gene (reference sequence). The CDR3 covers 13 residues. V lost 6 bases and J lost 4; bases outside the gene matches: 4. CDR3 sequence (DNA): TGTGCCAGTAGCGGGGGACAGGCAGAGACCCAGTACTTC. Amino acids: CASSGGQAETQYF.

The J gene is TRBJ1-1, the V gene TRBV6-6; no firm D call. Looked up from germline, CDR1 is MNHNY and CDR2 is SVGAGI (reference sequence). The CDR3 has 16 residues. V was pared by 4 bases and J by 3 bases, with 18 bases between. This chain's CDR3 is CASSSSFGGRDTEAFF. The CDR3 DNA is TGTGCCAGCAGTTCCTCCTTCGGTGGGCGGGACACTGAAGCTTTCTTT.

The gene calls are TRBV11-2 and TRBJ2-5, with D possibly being TRBD2 (6 bases). The CDR3 consists of 15 residues. Germline V gene data show CDR1 as SGHAT and CDR2 as FQNNGV. Trimming stripped 2 bases from V and 3 bases from J, with 13 bases between. CDR3 loop: CASSLSLPSEETQYF. For the CDR3, the DNA is TGTGCCAGCAGCTTATCCCTCCCTAGCGAAGAGACCCAGTACTTC.

A remark on this clonotype: A read error may be the cause here, since a much bigger clone is one base away. Since no conserved phenylalanine or tryptophan closes the CDR3, a read error is the likely cause. The chain is built from TRBV19 and TRBJ1-1; no reliable D call. The V gene's germline CDR1 is LNHDA and CDR2 SQIVND (reference sequence). This CDR3 is 13 amino acids long. V was pared by 5 bases and J by 1 base, with 8 bases between. CDR3 sequence (DNA): TGTGCCAGTAGTGACCAACGGAACACTGAAGCTTTCCTT. It yields the protein CASSDQRNTEAFL.

As concerns this clonotype: This may arise from a read error, as a much more abundant clone is one base away. The CDR3 DNA reads as TGTGCCAGCAGCTTTGGACAGGACTATGGCTACACCTTC. It specifies CASSFGQDYGYTF. This chain links TRBV7-9 with TRBJ1-2, with 7 bases that match TRBD1. The germline gives CDR1 SEHNR, CDR2 FQNEAQ (reference sequence). This CDR3 has 13 residues. The V and J ends lost 3 bases and 3 bases, in that order; junction bases with no gene match: 1.

V is TRBV7-2 and J is TRBJ1-4; possible D gene TRBD1, 6 bases. CDR3 length: 14 amino acids. V lost 2 bases, J lost 7 bases, and 11 bases lay in between. Germline V CDR1 and CDR2: SGHTA, FQGNSA. The CDR3: CASSLTGSSEKLFF. CDR3 DNA: TGTGCCAGCAGCTTAACAGGGTCAAGTGAAAAACTGTTTTTT.

Remarks on this clonotype: A read error is possible here, since a much larger clone lies one base away. V is TRBV19 and J is TRBJ1-5; D is possibly TRBD1 (6 bases). The CDR3 is made up of 15 amino acids. The V gene's germline CDR1 is LNHDA and CDR2 SQIVND (reference sequence). The CDR3 loop reads CASSPWGASNRPQHF. The CDR3 nucleotides read TGTGCCAGTAGTCCCTGGGGGGCAAGCAATCGGCCCCAGCATTTT.

This clonotype was recorded a few times. J is TRBJ1-5 and V is TRBV4-3; a possible D gene is TRBD1 (5 bases). V lost 7 bases and J lost 7, with 20 bases in between. The CDR3 is 15 residues long. Per germline, CDR1 LGHNA and CDR2 YSLEER. The DNA of the CDR3 is TGCGCCAGCACTCCCGAGCGGGGGAGCGGCCAGCCCCAGCATTTT. This codes for CASTPERGSGQPQHF.

This clonotype was seen a handful of times. The DNA is omitted, as the CDR3 cannot be located on it reliably, and the CDR3 follows TCRdb's listing. The J gene is TRBJ2-2, the V gene TRBV10-3. Per the germline V gene, CDR1 is ENHRY and CDR2 is SYGVKD. The CDR3 totals 16 residues, both ends included. The CDR3 region is CASRDRFNRTPGSCFF.

This clonotype was counted only a few times. The CDR3, as DNA: TGTGCCAGCAGCTTTTTTAGGCGGGGCCCTGGAAACACCATATATTTT. It yields the protein CASSFFRRGPGNTIYF. The V and J genes are TRBV7-2 and TRBJ1-3; possibly TRBD1 for D (5 bases). The CDR3 has 16 residues. Trimming cost V 3 bases and J 2 bases, with 14 bases left between them. Germline CDR1 is SGHTA and CDR2 is FQGNSA. Together with reference TRBV7-2 and TRBJ1-3, the CDR3 gives the full variable domain: GAGVSQSPSNKVTEKGKDVELRCDPISGHTALYWYRQSLGQGLEFLIYFQGNSAPDKSGLPSDRFSAERTGGSVSTLTIQRTQQEDSAVYLCASSFFRRGPGNTIYFGEGSWLTVV.

The chain couples TRBV25-1 to TRBJ2-5, with TRBD2 identical over 16 bases. CDR1 and CDR2 (germline): MGHDK, SYGVNS. V dropped 4 bases and J dropped 4; count of bases not matched to a gene: 12. The CDR3 is 19 amino acids. The CDR3 sequence is CASSGGRGLAGGLGETQYF. The CDR3 coding sequence is TGTGCCAGCAGTGGCGGCCGGGGACTAGCGGGGGGGTTGGGAGAGACCCAGTACTTC.

The chain recombines TRBV11-2 with TRBJ2-7; D is perhaps TRBD1 or TRBD2 (5 bases each). The V end lost 5 bases, the J end lost 0 bases, and 17 bases lay between the germline ends. The germline CDR1 and CDR2 sequences are SGHAT and FQNNGV. The CDR3 is made up of 16 amino acids. The CDR3 bases are TGTGCCAGCAGCGTGAGGGGTCTTACCTACTCCTACGAGCAGTACTTC. It codes for CASSVRGLTYSYEQYF.

About this clonotype itself: One end of the junction does not line up with germline, which may come from a read error. This rearrangement joins TRBV28 to TRBJ1-6; TRBD1 agrees at 8 bases. This CDR3 is built from 14 residues. CDR1 MDHEN and CDR2 SYDVKM come from the germline V gene. This chain's CDR3 is CASSTGQGSSPPHF. The CDR3 DNA reads TGTGCCAGCAGTACCGGACAGGGCAGTTCACCCCCCCACTTT.

In this sample, this clonotype turned up once. The chain employs TRBV6-5 and TRBJ2-6; 9 bases are shared with TRBD1. V lost 7 bases to trimming and J lost 3 bases; unmatched junction nucleotides: 7. Germline CDR1 MNHEY, CDR2 SVGAGI. CDR3 size: 16 residues. The CDR3 reads CASIKTTGGGANVLTF. CDR3 in DNA: TGTGCCAGCATTAAGACGACAGGGGGTGGGGCCAACGTCCTGACTTTC.

As to this clonotype: The junction departs from germline at one end; a sequencing error may be responsible. The CDR3 sequence: CATSSYPGQEFYEQYF. The CDR3 nucleotides read TGTGCCACCAGCTCCTATCCGGGACAGGAGTTCTACGAGCAGTACTTC. The chain has TRBV7-2 and TRBJ2-7, with 8 bases matching TRBD1. Per the germline V gene, CDR1 is SGHTA and CDR2 is FQGNSA. CDR3 length: 16 residues.

This clonotype came up many times. The gene calls are TRBV6-5 and TRBJ1-2; the D gene is possibly TRBD1 (6 bases). Trimming took off 5 bases at V and 0 bases at J, with 13 bases between the two ends. This CDR3 region has 15 residues. Germline-derived CDR1 and CDR2 are MNHEY and SVGAGI. Here the CDR3 DNA reads TGTGCCAGCAGTCCAAACAGGGACTCTAACTATGGCTACACCTTC. Translated, it gives CASSPNRDSNYGYTF.

This clonotype has more than one count but fewer than ten. The rearrangement joins TRBV12-3 or TRBV12-4 to TRBJ2-5; D is uncertain. This CDR3 is built from 12 residues. V lost 8 bases and J 1 base, leaving 8 bases between the germline ends. This chain's CDR3 is CASGPVQETQYF. In DNA, the CDR3 is TGTGCCAGCGGACCAGTCCAAGAGACCCAGTACTTC.

Turning to this clonotype: A junction end diverges from the germline sequence, so it may reflect a read error. The genes are TRBV10-3 and TRBJ1-2; TRBD1 might be the D (6 bases). Germline loops: CDR1 ENHRY, CDR2 SYGVKD. The CDR3 extends over 14 amino acids. The CDR3 here is CASSYGGPLDGYTF. CDR3 sequence (DNA): TGTGCCAGCAGTTACGGGGGGCCACTGGATGGCTACACCTTC.